Detailed here is one T cell receptor beta chain. The antigen remains undetermined. Each CDR3 protein gets one entry after TCRdb re-called the RT-PCR reads with MiXCR. In the table there are about 17,000 distinct CDR3 sequences, roughly 75% of which are singletons. This entry comes from a study of yellow fever vaccine responses in identical twins. General study findings and limits: Twin vaccine T cell responses reportedly seemed partly convergent, partly personalized.

CDR3 length: 15 amino acids. V lost 1 base and J 4 bases, leaving 13 bases between the germline ends. Germline lookup yields CDR1 LGHDT and CDR2 YNNKEL (reference sequence). The receptor's source is a young woman who received the yellow fever vaccine. V usage is TRBV3-1 and J usage is TRBJ1-1, with D perhaps TRBD1 (5 bases). Material: T cells from blood (PBMCs), unsorted or a sorted subset (not recorded which), obtained before or after yellow fever vaccination (not recorded which). The CDR3 coding sequence is TGTGCCAGCAGCCAAGTGGGACTTTCGAGCACTGAAGCTTTCTTT. Protein: CASSQVGLSSTEAFF.